Listed below are T cell receptor beta chains from one sample, sequenced in a study of shared clonotypes between healthy human individuals. Using immunoSEQ multiplex PCR, the repertoire was profiled, and TCRdb retains in-frame clones only, with some absent. The profile covers around 600,000 clones, with more than 95% appearing a single time and 0.3% taken by the ten largest. The sample consisted of naive CD8+ T cells sorted from blood. The receptors were sampled from a young man in good health. The CDR3 runs from the conserved cysteine through the conserved F or W. A D gene is named only where the DNA matches it firmly. The listing skips clone size in some rows; elsewhere it reads once, few, many or a size class.

J,V,D,size,DNA,CDR3
TRBJ2-1,TRBV9,TRBD1,-,TGTGCCAGCAGCCCCGGGACAGACTCCTACAATGAGCAGTTCTTC,CASSPGTDSYNEQFF
TRBJ2-3,TRBV6-5,TRBD2,-,TGTGCCAGCAGGTCGCGTAGCGGGAGGGACAATACGCAGTATTTT,CASRSRSGRDNTQYF
TRBJ2-6,TRBV27,-,once,TGTGCCAGCAGTTCCTTACTGACAGGCTCTGGGGCCAACGTCCTGACTTTC,CASSSLLTGSGANVLTF
TRBJ2-6,TRBV28,-,-,TGTGCCAGCAGTTTATGGGGGTCTGGGGCCAACGTCCTGACTTTC,CASSLWGSGANVLTF
TRBJ1-1,TRBV5-1,-,once,TGCGCCAGCAGCCCGTCCGCGGGCAGGACCCCAATGGGAGCTTTCTTT,CASSPSAGRTPMGAFF
TRBJ1-2,TRBV29-1,TRBD1,-,TGCAGCGTTGTTCCACTGACAGGGAGCTATGGCTACACCTTC,CSVVPLTGSYGYTF
TRBJ2-1,TRBV7-7,TRBD2,once,TGTGCCAGCAGCCTGGGGCTAGCGGGAGCCCTAAATGAGCAGTTCTTC,CASSLGLAGALNEQFF
TRBJ1-5,TRBV7-9,-,once,TGTGCCAGCAGCTTAGTTGTTGACGGATATAGCAATCAGCCCCAGCATTTT,CASSLVVDGYSNQPQHF
TRBJ1-1,TRBV29-1,TRBD1,-,TGCAGCTTCGGACAGGCCCTCCGGGGCACTGAAGCTTTCTTT,CSFGQALRGTEAFF
TRBJ2-5,TRBV12-5,-,-,TGTGCTAGTGGTTTGGGCCTCCGGGAGACCCAGTACTTC,CASGLGLRETQYF
TRBJ1-2,TRBV27,-,few,TGTGCCAGCAGTTTTGGGCCGACTATTAACTATGGCTACACCTTC,CASSFGPTINYGYTF
TRBJ2-1,TRBV7-9,TRBD2,-,TGTGCCAGCCAGACTAGCTCAGCAGTCCGGCAGTTCTTC,CASQTSSAVRQFF
TRBJ2-7,TRBV11-2,-,-,TGTGCCAGTAACGGACAGTCCTACGAGCAGTACTTC,CASNGQSYEQYF
TRBJ2-7,TRBV29-1,TRBD2,-,TGCAGCGTTGGACTAGCGGATGACTCCTACGAGCAGTACTTC,CSVGLADDSYEQYF
TRBJ2-3,TRBV7-9,-,-,TGTGCCAGCAGCCCGCGCGAGACTAGGGACTGGGACACAGATACGCAGTATTTT,CASSPRETRDWDTDTQYF
TRBJ2-1,TRBV29-1,TRBD1,-,TGCAGCGTTGGACAGGGGTTTCACAATGAGCAGTTCTTC,CSVGQGFHNEQFF
TRBJ2-1,TRBV30,-,once,TGTGCCTGGAGCTTTGCAGTCTTCTACAATGAGCAGTTCTTC,CAWSFAVFYNEQFF
TRBJ2-1,TRBV27,TRBD2,once,TGTGCCAGCAGTTTAATCCTAGCGGAGTACAATGAGCAGTTCTTC,CASSLILAEYNEQFF
TRBJ2-1,TRBV7-6,TRBD1,-,TGTGCCAGCAGCTTAATTCGACCGGGACAGGGGTTGAGTGAGCAGTTCTTC,CASSLIRPGQGLSEQFF
TRBJ2-7,TRBV7-8,-,-,TGTGCCAGCAGCGGAAAGGGGGACCAAACATCCTACGAGCAGTACTTC,CASSGKGDQTSYEQYF
TRBJ1-2,TRBV27,-,once,TGTGCCAGCAGTTTAACCCCCGGTCTTGCAGGCTACACCTTC,CASSLTPGLAGYTF